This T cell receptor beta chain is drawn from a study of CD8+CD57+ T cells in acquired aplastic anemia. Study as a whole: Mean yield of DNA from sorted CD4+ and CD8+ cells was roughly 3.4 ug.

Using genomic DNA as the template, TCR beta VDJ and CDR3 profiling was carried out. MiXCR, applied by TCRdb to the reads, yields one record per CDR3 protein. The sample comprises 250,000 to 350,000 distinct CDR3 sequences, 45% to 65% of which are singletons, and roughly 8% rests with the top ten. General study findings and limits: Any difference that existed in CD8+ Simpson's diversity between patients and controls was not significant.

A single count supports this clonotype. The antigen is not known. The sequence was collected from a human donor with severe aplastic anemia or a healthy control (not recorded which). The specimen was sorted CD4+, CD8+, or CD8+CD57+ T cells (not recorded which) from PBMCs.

CDR3 in DNA: TGTGCCAGCAGCTTAGGGGACAGATATAGACAAGAGACCCAGTACTTC. This gives the protein CASSLGDRYRQETQYF. The chain employs TRBV7-2 and TRBJ2-5, with 7 bases that match TRBD1. The V and J ends lost 1 base and 2 bases, in that order; junction bases with no gene match: 7. This CDR3 is built from 16 residues. The germline CDR1 and CDR2 sequences are SGHTA and FQGNSA.